The rows below give T cell receptor beta chains drawn from one sample of a study of blood T cell repertoires in COVID-19. Assay used: immunoSEQ multiplex PCR; TCRdb lists only in-frame clones, some missing. The table has more than 65,000 clones, about nine tenths seen once. Sequencing was performed on peripheral blood. The receptors were sampled from a man aged 50 to 60 with acute or convalescent COVID-19. Each CDR3 is given with its conserved first and last residue. Each record gives: clone size, J gene, D gene, V gene, CDR3 protein, CDR3 DNA. D genes are given only for firm matches. Where a row states a size, it is once, few, many or the class of an expanded clone; other rows omit it.

>once|TRBJ2-5|TRBD2|TRBV6-1
CASSEGPWTSGETQYF
TGTGCCAGCAGTGAAGGCCCCTGGACTAGCGGGGAGACCCAGTACTTC
>NA|TRBJ1-5|NA|TRBV3-1/TRBV3-2
CASSQGTGSNQPQHF
TGTGCCAGCAGCCAAGGCACAGGTAGCAATCAGCCCCAGCATTTT
>NA|TRBJ1-6|NA|TRBV6-5
CASSYEQGITPLHF
TGTGCCAGCAGTTATGAACAGGGTATTACACCCCTCCACTTT
>NA|TRBJ1-3|TRBD1|TRBV28
CASSLRGRSGNTIYF
TGTGCCAGCTCCCTCAGGGGGCGTTCTGGAAACACCATATATTTT
>NA|TRBJ2-5|TRBD1|TRBV7-8
CASSLARTGLKTQYF
TGTGCCAGCAGCTTAGCGCGGACAGGGTTGAAGACCCAGTACTTC
>NA|TRBJ1-1|TRBD1|TRBV30
CAWSVEDRGEFTEAFF
TGTGCCTGGAGTGTAGAGGACAGGGGAGAATTCACTGAAGCTTTCTTT
>NA|TRBJ2-1|NA|TRBV6-1
CASSDAYEQFF
TGTGCCAGCAGTGACGCGTATGAGCAGTTCTTC
>NA|TRBJ1-1|TRBD1|TRBV7-9
CASSLIPTGGNTEAFF
TGTGCCAGCAGCTTGATACCTACAGGGGGAAACACTGAAGCTTTCTTT
>NA|TRBJ2-3|NA|TRBV21-1
CASSKLEKKTSGGEHTDTQYF
TGTGCCAGCAGCAAACTCGAGAAAAAAACTAGCGGGGGGGAGCACACAGATACGCAGTATTTT
>NA|TRBJ1-5|TRBD1|TRBV30
CAWSDRGNQPQHF
TGTGCCTGGTCAGACAGGGGCAATCAGCCCCAGCATTTT
>NA|TRBJ2-5|TRBD2|TRBV3-1/TRBV3-2
CASSPLAGAFQETQYF
TGTGCCAGCAGCCCACTAGCGGGGGCCTTCCAAGAGACCCAGTACTTC
>NA|TRBJ1-1|NA|TRBV6-5
CASSYSRGGTEAFF
TGTGCCAGCAGTTACTCTCGGGGGGGCACTGAAGCTTTCTTT
>NA|TRBJ2-5|TRBD2|TRBV30
CAWSLRGGGYETQYF
TGTGCCTGGAGTTTGCGCGGGGGGGGGTATGAGACCCAGTACTTC
>NA|TRBJ2-1|TRBD2|TRBV19
CASSPTLAGGAYNEQFF
TGTGCCAGTAGTCCAACTTTAGCGGGGGGGGCTTACAATGAGCAGTTCTTC
>few|TRBJ2-5|NA|TRBV27
CASKTGGGETQYF
TGTGCCAGTAAGACCGGAGGAGGAGAGACCCAGTACTTC
>few|TRBJ1-2|NA|TRBV6-5
CASSPPSGEGYTF
TGTGCCAGCAGTCCCCCTTCAGGGGAAGGCTACACCTTC
>once|TRBJ2-3|TRBD2|TRBV7-2
CASSVGSGGPTDTQYF
TGTGCCAGCAGCGTGGGTAGCGGGGGACCCACAGATACGCAGTATTTT
>NA|TRBJ2-1|TRBD2|TRBV3-1/TRBV3-2
CASSQFTGGQYNEQFF
TGTGCCAGCAGCCAATTTACGGGGGGGCAATACAATGAGCAGTTCTTC
>once|TRBJ1-1|NA|TRBV15
CATSMGRVRTEAFF
TGTGCCACCAGCATGGGCAGGGTAAGAACTGAAGCTTTCTTT
>NA|TRBJ1-1|NA|TRBV30
CACPNGDTEAFF
TGTGCCTGCCCCAACGGGGATACTGAAGCTTTCTTT
>few|TRBJ1-1|NA|TRBV5-6
CASSLSVNTEAFF
TGTGCCAGCAGCCTGTCGGTAAACACTGAAGCTTTCTTT
>once|TRBJ2-3|NA|TRBV7-2
CASSSPLADTQYF
TGTGCCAGCAGCTCCCCCTTAGCAGATACGCAGTATTTT
>once|TRBJ2-5|TRBD2|TRBV19
CASSPGLASQTQYF
TGTGCCAGTAGTCCGGGACTAGCGTCTCAGACCCAGTACTTC
>NA|TRBJ2-5|TRBD2|TRBV7-3
CASSPLARGGETQYF
TGTGCCAGCAGCCCACTAGCGCGGGGCGGGGAGACCCAGTACTTC
>once|TRBJ1-5|TRBD1|TRBV5-6
CASSLQGGYSNQPQHF
TGTGCCAGCAGCCTACAGGGGGGATATAGCAATCAGCCCCAGCATTTT
>NA|TRBJ1-2|NA|TRBV28
CASSLQDSYGYTF
TGTGCCAGCAGTTTACAGGACAGCTATGGCTACACCTTC
>NA|TRBJ2-1|NA|TRBV28
CASSLIGAYNEQFF
TGTGCCAGCAGTTTAATCGGAGCCTACAATGAGCAGTTCTTC
>NA|TRBJ1-6|TRBD1|TRBV5-6
CASSVNRGDSPLHF
TGTGCCAGCAGCGTGAACAGGGGAGACTCACCCCTCCACTTT
>NA|TRBJ1-6|NA|TRBV28
CASSSSGNNSPLHF
TGTGCCAGCAGTTCATCCGGTAATAATTCACCCCTCCACTTT
>NA|TRBJ2-1|TRBD2|TRBV7-3
CASSPSGGSTGQFF
TGTGCCAGCAGCCCTAGCGGGGGGTCAACGGGGCAGTTCTTC
>few|TRBJ1-5|TRBD1|TRBV6-5
CASSRQGFSNQPQHF
TGTGCCAGCAGCCGACAGGGGTTTAGCAATCAGCCCCAGCATTTT
>NA|TRBJ2-1|TRBD2|TRBV18
CASSPTSGVNEQFF
TGTGCCAGCTCACCGACTAGCGGGGTAAATGAGCAGTTCTTC
>NA|TRBJ2-2|NA|TRBV27
CASSSSGLTGELFF
TGTGCCAGCAGTTCCTCCGGTCTCACCGGGGAGCTGTTTTTT
>NA|TRBJ2-1|NA|TRBV6-5
CASRRDNSYNEQFF
TGTGCCAGCAGACGGGACAACTCCTACAATGAGCAGTTCTTC
>NA|TRBJ1-1|NA|TRBV2
CASGRQPNTEAFF
TGTGCCAGCGGGCGACAGCCGAACACTGAAGCTTTCTTT
>NA|TRBJ2-3|TRBD2|TRBV5-4
CASSLGLAGGKGDTQYF
TGTGCCAGCAGCTTGGGCCTAGCGGGGGGAAAGGGTGATACGCAGTATTTT
>once|TRBJ1-2|TRBD1|TRBV3-1/TRBV3-2
CASSQGTGGAYGYTF
TGTGCCAGCAGCCAGGGAACAGGGGGCGCCTATGGCTACACCTTC
>NA|TRBJ1-1|NA|TRBV7-9
CASSLTELTFF
TGTGCCAGCAGCTTGACAGAATTAACGTTCTTT
>few|TRBJ2-2|TRBD2|TRBV7-2
CASSTSGGHTGELFF
TGTGCCAGCAGCACCAGCGGGGGGCACACCGGGGAGCTGTTTTTT
>NA|TRBJ2-1|NA|TRBV5-6
CASSQNPRVAYNEQFF
TGTGCCAGCAGCCAGAATCCTAGAGTCGCCTACAATGAGCAGTTCTTC
>NA|TRBJ2-6|NA|TRBV19
CASSIDRQGRGSGANVLTF
TGTGCCAGTAGTATAGATCGGCAGGGGAGGGGCTCTGGGGCCAACGTCCTGACTTTC
>NA|TRBJ2-3|NA|TRBV9
CASTSGTLADTQYF
TGTGCCAGCACATCCGGGACTTTGGCAGATACGCAGTATTTT
>NA|TRBJ2-1|TRBD2|TRBV15
CATSRDSGLAGGSTYNEQFF
TGTGCCACCAGCAGGGATTCTGGACTAGCGGGGGGGTCAACCTACAATGAGCAGTTCTTC
>NA|TRBJ1-1|TRBD1|TRBV7-8
CASSLGPGQGMAFF
TGTGCCAGCAGCTTAGGTCCCGGACAGGGAATGGCTTTCTTT
>NA|TRBJ1-5|NA|TRBV5-6
CASSLQGNQPQHF
TGTGCCAGCAGCCTTCAGGGGAATCAGCCCCAGCATTTT
>NA|TRBJ2-7|TRBD1|TRBV30
CAWGRTGGYEQYF
TGTGCCTGGGGACGGACAGGGGGGTACGAGCAGTACTTC